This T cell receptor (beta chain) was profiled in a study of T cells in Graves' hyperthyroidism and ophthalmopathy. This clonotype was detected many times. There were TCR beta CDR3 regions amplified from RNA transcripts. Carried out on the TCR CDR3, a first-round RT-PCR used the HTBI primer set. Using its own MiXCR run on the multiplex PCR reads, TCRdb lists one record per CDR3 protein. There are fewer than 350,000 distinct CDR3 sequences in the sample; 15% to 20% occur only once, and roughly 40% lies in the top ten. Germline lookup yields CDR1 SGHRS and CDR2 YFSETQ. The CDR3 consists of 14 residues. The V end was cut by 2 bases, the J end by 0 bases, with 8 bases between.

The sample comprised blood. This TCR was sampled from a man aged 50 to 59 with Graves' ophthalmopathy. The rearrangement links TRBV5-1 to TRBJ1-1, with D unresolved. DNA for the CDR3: TGCGCCAGCAGCTTACCCGGGTTGAACACTGAAGCTTTCTTT. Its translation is CASSLPGLNTEAFF.